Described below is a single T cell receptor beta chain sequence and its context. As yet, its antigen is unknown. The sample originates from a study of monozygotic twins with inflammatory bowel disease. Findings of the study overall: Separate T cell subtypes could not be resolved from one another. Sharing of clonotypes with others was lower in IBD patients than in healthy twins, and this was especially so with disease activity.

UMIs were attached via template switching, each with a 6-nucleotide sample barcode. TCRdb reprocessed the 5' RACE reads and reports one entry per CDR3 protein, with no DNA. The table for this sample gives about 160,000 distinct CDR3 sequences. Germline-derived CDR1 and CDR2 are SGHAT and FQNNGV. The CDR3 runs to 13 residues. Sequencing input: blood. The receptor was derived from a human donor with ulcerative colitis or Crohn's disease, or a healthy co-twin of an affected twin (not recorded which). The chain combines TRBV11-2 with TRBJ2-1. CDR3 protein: CASTRSRGGEQFF.